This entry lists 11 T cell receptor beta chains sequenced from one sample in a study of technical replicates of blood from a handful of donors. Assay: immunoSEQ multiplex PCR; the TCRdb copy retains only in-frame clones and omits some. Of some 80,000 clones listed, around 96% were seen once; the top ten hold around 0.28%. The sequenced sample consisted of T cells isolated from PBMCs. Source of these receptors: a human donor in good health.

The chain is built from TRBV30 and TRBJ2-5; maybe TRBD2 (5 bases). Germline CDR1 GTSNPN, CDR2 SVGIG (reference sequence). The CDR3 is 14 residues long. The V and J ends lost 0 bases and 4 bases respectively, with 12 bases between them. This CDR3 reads CAWSVGAVLETQYF. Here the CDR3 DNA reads TGTGCCTGGAGTGTCGGAGCGGTTCTAGAGACCCAGTACTTC.

The CDR3 loop reads CASSQSGGQGLNEQFF. CDR3 DNA sequence: TGTGCCAGCAGCCAATCGGGGGGACAGGGTTTGAATGAGCAGTTCTTC. The chain carries TRBV16 and TRBJ2-1, with TRBD1 matching 9 bases. The CDR3 is 16 residues long. V gave up 0 bases and J gave up 7 bases; unmatched junction bases: 7. CDR1 and CDR2 from the germline V gene are KGHSY and FQNENV.

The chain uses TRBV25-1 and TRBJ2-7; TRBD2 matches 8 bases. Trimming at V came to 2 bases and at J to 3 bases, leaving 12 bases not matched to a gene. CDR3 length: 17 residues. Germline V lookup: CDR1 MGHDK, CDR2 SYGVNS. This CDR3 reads CASSEHPGIAGIYEQYF. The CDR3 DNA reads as TGTGCCAGCAGTGAACACCCGGGTATAGCGGGGATCTACGAGCAGTACTTC.

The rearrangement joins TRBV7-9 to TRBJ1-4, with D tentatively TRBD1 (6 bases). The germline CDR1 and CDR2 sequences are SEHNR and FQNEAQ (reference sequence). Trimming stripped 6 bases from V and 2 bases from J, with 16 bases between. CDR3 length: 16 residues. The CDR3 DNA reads TGTGCCAGCAGTTACAGGGTAGCTTCGACTAATGAAAAACTGTTTTTT. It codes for CASSYRVASTNEKLFF.

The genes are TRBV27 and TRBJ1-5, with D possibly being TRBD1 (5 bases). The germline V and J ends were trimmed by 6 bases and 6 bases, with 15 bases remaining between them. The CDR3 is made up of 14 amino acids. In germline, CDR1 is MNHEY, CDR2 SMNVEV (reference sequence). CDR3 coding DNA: TGTGCCAGCAGGGCGGGACGGCAAAGTCAGCCCCAGCATTTT. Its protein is CASRAGRQSQPQHF.

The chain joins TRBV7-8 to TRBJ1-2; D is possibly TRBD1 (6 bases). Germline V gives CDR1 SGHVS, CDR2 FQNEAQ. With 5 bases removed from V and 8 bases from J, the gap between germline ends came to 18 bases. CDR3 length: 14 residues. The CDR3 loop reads CASSPRQGSNGYTF. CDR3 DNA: TGTGCCAGCAGCCCCCGGCAGGGGAGTAACGGCTACACCTTC.

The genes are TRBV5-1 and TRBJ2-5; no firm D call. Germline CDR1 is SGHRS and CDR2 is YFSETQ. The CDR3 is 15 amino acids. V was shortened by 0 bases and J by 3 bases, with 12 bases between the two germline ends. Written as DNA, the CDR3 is TGCGCCAGCAGCTTGGAAGGTCGCGCGGAAGAGACCCAGTACTTC. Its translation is CASSLEGRAEETQYF. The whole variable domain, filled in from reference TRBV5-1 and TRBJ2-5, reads KAGVTQTPRYLIKTRGQQVTLSCSPISGHRSVSWYQQTPGQGLQFLFEYFSETQRNKGNFPGRFSGRQFSNSRSEMNVSTLELGDSALYLCASSLEGRAEETQYFGPGTRLLVL.

The CDR3: CAIRPGDSGNTIYF. CDR3 coding DNA: TGTGCCATCAGACCCGGGGATTCTGGAAACACCATATATTTT. The chain recombines TRBV10-3 with TRBJ1-3; D ambiguous. Trimming took 6 bases from V and 1 from J, leaving 10 bases between them. The CDR3 length is 14 residues. The germline gives CDR1 ENHRY, CDR2 SYGVKD.

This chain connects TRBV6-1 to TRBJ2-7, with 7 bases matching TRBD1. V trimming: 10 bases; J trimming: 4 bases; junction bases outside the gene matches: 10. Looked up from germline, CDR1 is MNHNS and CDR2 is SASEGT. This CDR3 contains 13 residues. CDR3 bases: TGTGCCACAACTCCGGGACAGACATACGAGCAGTACTTC. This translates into CATTPGQTYEQYF.

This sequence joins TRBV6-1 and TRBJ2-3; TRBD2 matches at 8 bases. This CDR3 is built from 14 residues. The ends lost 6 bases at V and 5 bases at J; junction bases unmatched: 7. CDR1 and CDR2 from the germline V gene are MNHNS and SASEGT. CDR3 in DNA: TGTGCCAGCAGCGGCGGGGGGAGAGGAGATACGCAGTATTTT. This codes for CASSGGGRGDTQYF.

The CDR3 nucleotides read TGTGCCAGCAGTGCGGTGAGGTCGAAGGGGCGCCGGGTCTACGAGCAGTACTTC. This gives the protein CASSAVRSKGRRVYEQYF. V gene TRBV6-1 combines with J gene TRBJ2-7; a possible D gene is TRBD1 (5 bases). Germline-derived CDR1 and CDR2 are MNHNS and SASEGT. Trimming removed 4 bases at V and 3 bases at J, with 25 bases between. The CDR3 sequence is 18 residues long.